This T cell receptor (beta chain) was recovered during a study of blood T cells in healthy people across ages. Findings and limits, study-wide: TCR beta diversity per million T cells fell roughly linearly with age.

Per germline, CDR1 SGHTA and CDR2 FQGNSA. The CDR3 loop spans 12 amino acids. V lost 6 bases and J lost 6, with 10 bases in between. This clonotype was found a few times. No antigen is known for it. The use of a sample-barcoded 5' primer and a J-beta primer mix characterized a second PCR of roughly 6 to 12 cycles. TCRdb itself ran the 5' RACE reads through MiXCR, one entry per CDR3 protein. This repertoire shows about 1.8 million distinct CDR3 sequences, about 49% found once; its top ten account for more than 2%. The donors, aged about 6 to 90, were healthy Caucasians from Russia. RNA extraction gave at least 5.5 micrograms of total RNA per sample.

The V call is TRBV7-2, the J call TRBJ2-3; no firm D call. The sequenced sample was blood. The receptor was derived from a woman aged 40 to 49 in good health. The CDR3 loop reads CASSWIGDTQYF. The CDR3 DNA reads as TGTGCCAGCAGTTGGATAGGGGATACGCAGTATTTT. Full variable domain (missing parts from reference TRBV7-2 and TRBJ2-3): GAGVSQSPSNKVTEKGKDVELRCDPISGHTALYWYRQSLGQGLEFLIYFQGNSAPDKSGLPSDRFSAERTGGSVSTLTIQRTQQEDSAVYLCASSWIGDTQYFGPGTRLTVL.